The present T cell receptor beta chain was sequenced within a study of cytotoxic CD8 clonotypes in ibrutinib-treated CLL. Cryopreserved PBMCs were the source of around 2 micrograms of genomic DNA, which went to TCR beta libraries. With V trimmed by 9 bases and J by 1 base, 5 bases remained unmatched. There are 13 residues in the CDR3. Germline V gene data show CDR1 as MRHNA and CDR2 as SNTAGT. Produced via immunoSEQ multiplex PCR; TCRdb's table is partial and in-frame only. The sample consists of about 140,000 clones, 60% to 85% of them appearing once. This TCR was recovered from a human donor with chronic lymphocytic leukemia. Sequenced material: PBMCs, taken after 12 months of ibrutinib treatment. The rearrangement joins TRBV6-4 to TRBJ1-1; 7 bases fit TRBD1. The CDR3 DNA sequence: TGTGCCAGTAAAGGGGGCGCGAACACTGAAGCTTTCTTT. It is translated as CASKGGANTEAFF.